Below, 26 T cell receptor beta chains from the same sample are listed, as sequenced in a study of shared clonotypes between healthy human individuals. Cells designated naive CD8 were CD45RO-negative and were positively selected for CCR7, with terminally differentiated effector memory CD45RA+ cells excluded. TCRdb's copy holds only in-frame clones and misses some; the assay was immunoSEQ multiplex PCR. The sample holds over 2 million clones, about 95% seen once. Input material: naive CD8+ T cells sorted from blood. These receptor sequences come from a man in his late teens or twenties in good health.

V gene TRBV27 combines with J gene TRBJ2-3; D is possibly TRBD1 or TRBD2 (6 bases each). Germline-derived CDR1 and CDR2 are MNHEY and SMNVEV (reference sequence). V dropped 3 bases and J dropped 0 bases, with 16 bases sitting between them. The CDR3 totals 17 residues. In DNA, the CDR3 is TGTGCCAGCAGTTTTGTAGGCGGGACAACAAGCACAGATACGCAGTATTTT. Translated: CASSFVGGTTSTDTQYF.

This clone occurred once. V and J are TRBV5-6 and TRBJ1-6; D gene uncertain. The CDR3 extends over 13 amino acids. Germline V gene lookup returns CDR1 SGHDT and CDR2 YYEEEE. The germline V and J ends were trimmed by 1 base and 8 bases, with 7 bases remaining between them. This CDR3 reads CASSLTTYSPLHF. CDR3 sequence (DNA): TGTGCCAGCAGCTTGACGACTTATTCACCCCTCCACTTT.

Remarks on this clone: The same CDR3 also results from other DNA sequences found in this sample. This chain links TRBV6-5 with TRBJ1-1; D unresolved. This CDR3 contains 13 residues. Looked up from germline, CDR1 is MNHEY and CDR2 is SVGAGI. Trimming took 4 bases from V and 1 from J, leaving 7 bases between them. The CDR3 sequence: CASSFGPNTEAFF. CDR3 nucleotide sequence: TGTGCCAGCAGTTTCGGGCCGAACACTGAAGCTTTCTTT.

In DNA form, the CDR3 reads TGTGCCAGCAGCTTACCCGGACAGTTACGGGCCGTGGAGACCCAGTACTTC. Translated: CASSLPGQLRAVETQYF. The chain has TRBV7-9 and TRBJ2-5; D may be TRBD1 (6 bases). Trimming pared 2 bases from V and 5 bases from J, leaving 21 bases between. Looked up from germline, CDR1 is SEHNR and CDR2 is FQNEAQ (reference sequence). The CDR3 length is 17 residues.

This clone was observed a single time. This rearrangement joins TRBV28 to TRBJ2-5; D is unclear. Germline V gene lookup returns CDR1 MDHEN and CDR2 SYDVKM. The CDR3 runs 13 residues. Trimming removed 6 bases from V and 2 bases from J, with 10 bases in between. This CDR3 is CASRAGLQETQYF. CDR3 sequence (DNA): TGTGCCAGCAGGGCCGGGCTACAAGAGACCCAGTACTTC.

The J gene is TRBJ1-2, the V gene TRBV13, with 8 bases fitting TRBD1. CDR1 and CDR2 (germline): PRHDT, FYEKMQ (reference sequence). There are 15 residues in the CDR3. Trimming removed 5 bases from V and 6 bases from J; junction bases left unmatched: 11. The CDR3 DNA is TGTGCCAGCAGCACCGCCCCGACAGGGGTAAATGGCTACACCTTC. It specifies CASSTAPTGVNGYTF.

The table lists this clone with a count of one. The rearrangement links TRBV13 to TRBJ2-7; tentatively, D is TRBD1 or TRBD2 (5 bases each). V was clipped by 0 bases and J by 12 bases, with 15 bases between them. This CDR3 is built from 13 residues. In germline, CDR1 is PRHDT, CDR2 FYEKMQ (reference sequence). In nucleotides, the CDR3 is TGTGCCAGCAGCTTAGGAAGGAGGACACCGATGTACTTC. Translation: CASSLGRRTPMYF.

The V call is TRBV6-1, the J call TRBJ2-7, with 7 nucleotides matching TRBD1. The CDR3 spans 13 residues. V lost 6 bases to trimming and J lost 4 bases; unmatched junction nucleotides: 6. Germline V gene lookup returns CDR1 MNHNS and CDR2 SASEGT. The CDR3: CASSGDSLYEQYF. The CDR3 DNA follows: TGTGCCAGCAGCGGGGACAGCCTATACGAGCAGTACTTC.

The rearrangement joins TRBV6-5 to TRBJ2-3, with TRBD1 matching 9 bases. V was clipped by 2 bases and J by 4 bases; unmatched bases: 7. The CDR3 runs 16 residues. CDR1 and CDR2 (germline): MNHEY, SVGAGI. This chain's CDR3 is CASSYDRDREADTQYF. The CDR3 DNA reads TGTGCCAGCAGTTACGACCGGGACAGGGAAGCAGATACGCAGTATTTT.

About this clone: Other DNA sequences of this sample code for an identical CDR3. The chain carries TRBV29-1 and TRBJ2-7, with 7 bases matching TRBD1. Germline-derived CDR1 and CDR2 are SQVTM and ANQGSEA. The CDR3 sequence is 13 residues long. Trimming cost V 4 bases and J 0 bases; bases outside gene matches: 3. The CDR3 nucleotides read TGCAGCGTTGTGACAGGGAGCTCCTACGAGCAGTACTTC. This translates into CSVVTGSSYEQYF.

The chain links TRBV9 to TRBJ2-1; D is uncertain. The CDR3 totals 13 residues. Germline-derived CDR1 and CDR2 are SGDLS and YYNGEE. Trimming removed 5 bases at V and 7 bases at J, with 13 bases between. The CDR3 region has the DNA TGTGCCAGCAGGCCACCCAGACGGAATGAGCAGTTCTTC. Amino acid sequence: CASRPPRRNEQFF.

This clone was observed a single time. The genes are TRBV4-1 and TRBJ2-7; 8 bases match TRBD1. The CDR3 is 14 amino acids. With 4 bases clipped from V and 4 bases from J, the junction kept 6 bases outside the gene matches. Germline V CDR1 and CDR2: MGHRA, YSYEKL. The CDR3 DNA sequence: TGCGCCAGCAGCCTTCGGACAGGGCTTTACGAGCAGTACTTC. Translation gives CASSLRTGLYEQYF.

The chain is built from TRBV28 and TRBJ2-3; 9 bases agree with TRBD2. V lost 8 bases to trimming and J lost 1 base; unmatched junction nucleotides: 13. Germline loops: CDR1 MDHEN, CDR2 SYDVKM. The CDR3 has 17 amino acids. The CDR3 DNA follows: TGTGCCAGCCGGGCCGGGGTTCAGCGGGGGGGCACAGATACGCAGTATTTT. This sequence encodes CASRAGVQRGGTDTQYF.

The V call is TRBV6-5, the J call TRBJ1-6; a possible D gene is TRBD1 (6 bases). Trimming removed 2 bases at V and 7 bases at J, with 15 bases between. This CDR3 region has 16 residues. The germline V gene has CDR1 MNHEY and CDR2 SVGAGI. The CDR3 sequence is CASSYGGPRDNSPLHF. In nucleotides, the CDR3 is TGTGCCAGCAGTTACGGGGGGCCAAGAGACAATTCACCCCTCCACTTT.

The J gene is TRBJ2-2, the V gene TRBV6-5; D is unresolved. The CDR3 has 12 amino acids. V was cut by 6 bases and J by 6 bases, with 8 bases left in between. The germline V gene has CDR1 MNHEY and CDR2 SVGAGI. The CDR3 spells CASRPLAGELFF. CDR3 coding DNA: TGTGCCAGCAGGCCGTTGGCCGGGGAGCTGTTTTTT.

The CDR3 here is CASSEWTGGKYEQYF. Here the CDR3 DNA reads TGCGCCAGCAGTGAGTGGACAGGGGGAAAATACGAGCAGTACTTC. V usage is TRBV10-1 and J usage is TRBJ2-7; 10 nucleotides align to TRBD1. This CDR3 is built from 15 residues. Germline CDR1 WNHNN, CDR2 SYGVQD (reference sequence). V lost 1 base to trimming and J lost 4 bases; unmatched junction nucleotides: 4.

To note about this clone: The sample carries other DNA sequences with the same CDR3. The J gene is TRBJ2-7, the V gene TRBV6-5; 7 nucleotides agree with TRBD1. CDR3 length equals 16 residues. The germline V gene encodes CDR1 MNHEY and CDR2 SVGAGI. V was pared by 0 bases and J by 4 bases, with 9 bases of the junction left unmatched. CDR3 nucleotides: TGTGCCAGCAGTTACTCGGTAGGACAGGTGTCTTACGAGCAGTACTTC. Protein: CASSYSVGQVSYEQYF.

The chain carries TRBV6-1 and TRBJ2-7; D may be TRBD1 (7 bases). With 7 bases removed from V and 1 base from J, the gap between germline ends came to 14 bases. The CDR3 contains 14 residues. In germline, CDR1 is MNHNS, CDR2 SASEGT. The CDR3 reads CASTPRGASYEQYF. The CDR3 DNA reads TGTGCCAGCACCCCCAGGGGGGCTTCCTACGAGCAGTACTTC.

The V and J genes are TRBV7-6 and TRBJ2-5; tentatively, D is TRBD1 or TRBD2 (5 bases each). V gave up 2 bases and J gave up 5 bases, with 12 bases separating them. Germline values: CDR1 SGHVS, CDR2 FNYEAQ. The CDR3 extends over 14 amino acids. This CDR3 is CASSLNRDGETQYF. CDR3 DNA: TGTGCCAGCAGCTTAAATAGGGACGGTGAGACCCAGTACTTC.

This chain links TRBV7-9 with TRBJ1-1, with D unclear. The CDR3 length is 16 residues. CDR1 is SEHNR, CDR2 FQNEAQ, per germline (reference sequence). V was cut by 5 bases and J by 1 base, with 17 bases left in between. The CDR3 loop reads CASSLTYGVSNTEAFF. CDR3 nucleotides: TGTGCCAGCAGCCTAACGTATGGGGTTTCGAACACTGAAGCTTTCTTT.

In the case of this clone: This CDR3 is also generated by other DNA sequences in the sample. This chain joins TRBV6-5 and TRBJ2-1; TRBD2 is a possible D gene (5 bases). The CDR3 covers 16 residues. V lost 2 bases to trimming and J lost 0 bases, with 11 bases between them. The germline V gene encodes CDR1 MNHEY and CDR2 SVGAGI. The CDR3 spells CASSYSSGISYNEQFF. Written as DNA, the CDR3 is TGTGCCAGCAGTTACAGTTCGGGGATCTCCTACAATGAGCAGTTCTTC.

As concerns this clone: The same CDR3 is also encoded by other DNA sequences in this sample. This chain joins TRBV28 and TRBJ2-7; D might be TRBD2 (5 bases). The CDR3 is 13 residues long. The germline V gene has CDR1 MDHEN and CDR2 SYDVKM. V was shortened by 6 bases and J by 1 base, with 10 bases between the two germline ends. The CDR3 here is CASSTTGSYEQYF. CDR3 sequence (DNA): TGTGCCAGCAGCACGACGGGGTCCTACGAGCAGTACTTC.

This chain uses TRBV28 with TRBJ2-3; TRBD1 matches at 10 bases. This CDR3 is 16 amino acids long. Germline V gene data show CDR1 as MDHEN and CDR2 as SYDVKM. Germline trimming cut 5 bases from V and 5 bases from J; bases unmatched to any gene: 10. CDR3 in DNA: TGTGCCAGCAGTCCGACCTTGGGACAGGGGATAGATACGCAGTATTTT. Its protein is CASSPTLGQGIDTQYF.

The CDR3 nucleotides are TGTGCCTGGGACAGGGGGTCCTACAATGAGCAGTTCTTC. Translation: CAWDRGSYNEQFF. This rearrangement joins TRBV30 to TRBJ2-1, with 9 bases identical to TRBD1. V lost 5 bases to trimming and J lost 1 base; unmatched junction nucleotides: 0. CDR3 length: 13 residues. Germline assignment: CDR1 GTSNPN and CDR2 SVGIG (reference sequence).

The chain has TRBV29-1 and TRBJ1-1, with TRBD1 as a possible D gene (6 bases). V was cut by 7 bases and J by 0 bases, with 15 bases left in between. The CDR3 runs 14 residues. The germline V gene encodes CDR1 SQVTM and CDR2 ANQGSEA. The CDR3 nucleotides are TGCAGCGCCTGCCTCGGGGGGCTGAACACTGAAGCTTTCTTT. As protein: CSACLGGLNTEAFF.

V is TRBV28 and J is TRBJ2-2, with D tentatively TRBD1 or TRBD2 (5 bases each). The length of the CDR3 is 15 residues. V was shortened by 4 bases and J by 2 bases, with 11 bases between the two germline ends. Germline values: CDR1 MDHEN, CDR2 SYDVKM. The chain's CDR3 is CASSWDGENTGELFF. CDR3 DNA sequence: TGTGCCAGCAGTTGGGACGGGGAAAACACCGGGGAGCTGTTTTTT.